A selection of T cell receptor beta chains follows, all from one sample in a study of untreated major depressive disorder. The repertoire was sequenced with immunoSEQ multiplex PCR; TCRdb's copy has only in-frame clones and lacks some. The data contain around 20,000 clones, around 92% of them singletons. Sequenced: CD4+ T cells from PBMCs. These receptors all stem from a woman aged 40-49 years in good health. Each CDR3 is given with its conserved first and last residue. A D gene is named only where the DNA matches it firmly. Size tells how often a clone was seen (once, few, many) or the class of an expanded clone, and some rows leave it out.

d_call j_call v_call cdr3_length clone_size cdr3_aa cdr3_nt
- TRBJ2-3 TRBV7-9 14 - CASRTGTSTDTQYF TGTGCCAGCAGAACCGGGACTAGCACAGATACGCAGTATTTT
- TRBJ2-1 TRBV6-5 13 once CASSYTSYNEQFF TGTGCCAGCAGTTACACCTCCTACAATGAGCAGTTCTTC
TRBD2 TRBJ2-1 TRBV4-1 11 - CASSRGTSPFF TGCGCCAGCAGCCGAGGGACTAGTCCGTTCTTC
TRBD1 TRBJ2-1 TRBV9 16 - CASSVYTGGADKRQFF TGTGCCAGCAGCGTCTACACAGGGGGCGCCGATAAGAGGCAGTTCTTC
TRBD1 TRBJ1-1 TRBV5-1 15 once CASSLYDRASTEAFF TGCGCCAGCAGCTTGTACGACAGGGCGAGCACTGAAGCTTTCTTT
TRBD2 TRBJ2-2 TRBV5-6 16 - CASSSTGTKLTGELFF TGTGCCAGCAGCTCTACCGGGACTAAACTCACCGGGGAGCTGTTTTTT
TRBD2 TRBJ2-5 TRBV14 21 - CASSVYFPGTSGLANQETQYF TGTGCCAGCAGCGTTTATTTCCCCGGGACTAGCGGCCTGGCAAACCAAGAGACCCAGTACTTC
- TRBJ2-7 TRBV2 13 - CASSVQENYEQYF TGTGCCAGCAGTGTGCAGGAAAACTACGAGCAGTACTTC
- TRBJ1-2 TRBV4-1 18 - CASSQDSGRVSVNYGYTF TGCGCCAGCAGCCAAGATTCTGGGCGCGTTTCCGTTAACTATGGCTACACCTTC
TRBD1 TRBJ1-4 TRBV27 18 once CASSFARGRVTSNEKLFF TGTGCCAGCAGTTTTGCCAGGGGGCGCGTAACGAGTAATGAAAAACTGTTTTTT
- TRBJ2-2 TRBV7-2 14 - CASSIRWGPGELFF TGTGCCAGCAGCATCCGGTGGGGTCCCGGGGAGCTGTTTTTT
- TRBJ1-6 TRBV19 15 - CASSLDSIYNSPLHF TGTGCCAGTAGCCTCGACAGCATCTATAATTCACCCCTCCACTTT
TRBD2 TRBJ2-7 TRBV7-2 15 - CASSLTSGRQYEQYF TGTGCCAGCAGCTTAACTAGCGGGAGGCAGTACGAGCAGTACTTC
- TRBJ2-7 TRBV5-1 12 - CASSFGDYEQYF TGCGCCAGCAGCTTCGGGGATTACGAGCAGTACTTC
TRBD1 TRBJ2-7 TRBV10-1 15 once CASSPGQGTSYEQYF TGCGCCAGCAGCCCGGGACAGGGGACCTCCTACGAGCAGTACTTC
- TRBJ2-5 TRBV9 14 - CASSAGLAGGTQYF TGTGCCAGCAGCGCAGGACTGGCCGGGGGGACCCAGTACTTC
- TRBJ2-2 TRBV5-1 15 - CASSLGGRNTGELFF TGCGCCAGCAGCTTGGGGGGCAGGAACACCGGGGAGCTGTTTTTT
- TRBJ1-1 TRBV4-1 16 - CASTKGPSTANTEAFF TGCGCCAGCACCAAAGGCCCGTCGACAGCGAACACTGAAGCTTTCTTT
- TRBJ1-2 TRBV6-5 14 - CASSSLTSNYGYTF TGTGCCAGCAGTTCCCTGACCTCTAACTATGGCTACACCTTC
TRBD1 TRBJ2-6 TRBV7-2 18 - CASSPHQTGAGGANVLTF TGTGCCAGCAGCCCACACCAGACAGGGGCAGGTGGGGCCAACGTCCTGACTTTC
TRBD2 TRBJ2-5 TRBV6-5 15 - CASKRALAVQETQYF TGTGCCAGCAAAAGGGCCCTAGCGGTCCAAGAGACCCAGTACTTC
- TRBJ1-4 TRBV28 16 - CASSPSQQGGHEKLFF TGTGCCAGCAGTCCTTCCCAACAAGGGGGACATGAAAAACTGTTTTTT
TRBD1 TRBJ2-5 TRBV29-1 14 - CSVETGEIGETQYF TGCAGCGTTGAAACAGGGGAAATAGGAGAGACCCAGTACTTC
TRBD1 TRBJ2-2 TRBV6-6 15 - CASIRDRVNTGELFF TGTGCCAGCATAAGGGACAGGGTGAACACCGGGGAGCTGTTTTTT
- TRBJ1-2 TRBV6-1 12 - CASSGYLDRYTF TGTGCCAGCAGTGGTTACCTAGACCGCTACACCTTC
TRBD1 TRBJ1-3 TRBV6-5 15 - CASSLQGRSGNTIYF TGTGCCAGCAGTCTACAGGGGCGCTCTGGAAACACCATATATTTT
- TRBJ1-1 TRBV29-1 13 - CSVQLVGVTEAFF TGCAGCGTTCAACTGGTGGGAGTCACTGAAGCTTTCTTT
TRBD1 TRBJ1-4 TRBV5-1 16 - CASSLGDRKPYEKLFF TGCGCCAGCAGCTTGGGGGACAGGAAACCTTATGAAAAACTGTTTTTT
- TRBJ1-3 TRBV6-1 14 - CASSVSVSGNTIYF TGTGCCAGCAGTGTTTCGGTCTCTGGAAACACCATATATTTT
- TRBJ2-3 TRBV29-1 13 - CSVRTIYTDTQYF TGCAGCGTTAGGACTATTTACACAGATACGCAGTATTTT
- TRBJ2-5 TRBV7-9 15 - CASSPQGGGQETQYF TGTGCCAGCAGCCCCCAGGGAGGGGGCCAAGAGACCCAGTACTTC
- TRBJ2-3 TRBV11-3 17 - CASSLGRMSGDTDTQYF TGTGCCAGCAGCTTAGGACGGATGTCGGGGGACACAGATACGCAGTATTTT